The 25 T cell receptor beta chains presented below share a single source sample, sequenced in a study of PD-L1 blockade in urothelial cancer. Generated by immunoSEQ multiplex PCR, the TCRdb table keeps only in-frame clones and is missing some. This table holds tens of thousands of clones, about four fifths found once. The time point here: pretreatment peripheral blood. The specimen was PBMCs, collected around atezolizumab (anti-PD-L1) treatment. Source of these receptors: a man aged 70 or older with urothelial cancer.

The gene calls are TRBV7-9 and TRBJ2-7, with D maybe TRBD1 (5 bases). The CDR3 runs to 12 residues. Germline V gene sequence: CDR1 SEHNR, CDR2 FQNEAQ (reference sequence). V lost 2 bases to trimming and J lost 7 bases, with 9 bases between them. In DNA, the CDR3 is TGTGCCAGCAGCTTAAAAGGGGAAGAGCAGTACTTC. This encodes CASSLKGEEQYF.

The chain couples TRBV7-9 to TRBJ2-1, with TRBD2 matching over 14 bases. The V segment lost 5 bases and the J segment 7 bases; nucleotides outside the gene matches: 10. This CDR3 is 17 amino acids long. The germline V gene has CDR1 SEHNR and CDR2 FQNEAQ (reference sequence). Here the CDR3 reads CASSLAGTSGSENEQFF. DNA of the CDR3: TGTGCCAGCAGCCTCGCCGGGACTAGCGGGAGTGAAAATGAGCAGTTCTTC.

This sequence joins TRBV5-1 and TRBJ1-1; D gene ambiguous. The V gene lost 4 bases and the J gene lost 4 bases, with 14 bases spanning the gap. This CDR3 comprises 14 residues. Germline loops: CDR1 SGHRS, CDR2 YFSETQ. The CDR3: CASSRTGRSTEAFF. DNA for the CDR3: TGCGCCAGCAGCCGGACGGGAAGGAGCACTGAAGCTTTCTTT.

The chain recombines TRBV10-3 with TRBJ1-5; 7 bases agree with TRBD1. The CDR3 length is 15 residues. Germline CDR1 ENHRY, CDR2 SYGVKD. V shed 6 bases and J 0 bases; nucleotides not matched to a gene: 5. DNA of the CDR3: TGTGCCATCAGCCCGACAGGGAATAGCAATCAGCCCCAGCATTTT. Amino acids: CAISPTGNSNQPQHF.

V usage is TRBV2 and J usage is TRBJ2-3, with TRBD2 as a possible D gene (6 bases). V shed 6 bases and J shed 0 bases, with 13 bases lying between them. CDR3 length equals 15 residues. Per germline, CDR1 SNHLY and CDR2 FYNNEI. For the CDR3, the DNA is TGTGCCAGCAGCCCTGGGACTTTGAGCACAGATACGCAGTATTTT. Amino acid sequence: CASSPGTLSTDTQYF.

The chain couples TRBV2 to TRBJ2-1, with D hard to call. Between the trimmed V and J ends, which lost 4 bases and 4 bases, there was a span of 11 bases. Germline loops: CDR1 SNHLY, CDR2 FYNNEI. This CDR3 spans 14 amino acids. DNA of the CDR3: TGTGCCAGCAGTGTCTCTATATCATACAATGAGCAGTTCTTC. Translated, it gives CASSVSISYNEQFF.

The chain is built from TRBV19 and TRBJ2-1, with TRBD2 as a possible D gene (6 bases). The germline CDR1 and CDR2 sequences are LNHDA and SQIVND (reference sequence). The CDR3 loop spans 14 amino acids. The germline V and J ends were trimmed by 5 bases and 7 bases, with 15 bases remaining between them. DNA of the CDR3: TGTGCCAGTAGTTCGAATCTTAGCGGAAATGAGCAGTTCTTC. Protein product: CASSSNLSGNEQFF.

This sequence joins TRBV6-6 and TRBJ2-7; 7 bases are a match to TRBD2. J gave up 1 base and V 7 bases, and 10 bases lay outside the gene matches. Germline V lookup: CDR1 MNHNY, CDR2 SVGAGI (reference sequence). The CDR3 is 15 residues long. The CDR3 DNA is TGTGCCAGCAATACTAGCGTCTCCTCTTCCTACGAGCAGTACTTC. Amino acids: CASNTSVSSSYEQYF.

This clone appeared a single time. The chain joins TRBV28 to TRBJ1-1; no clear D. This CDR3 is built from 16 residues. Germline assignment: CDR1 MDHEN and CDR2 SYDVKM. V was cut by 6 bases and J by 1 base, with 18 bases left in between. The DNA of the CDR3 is TGTGCCAGCAGGCCTCCTCCGGGCGCGGGGAACACTGAAGCTTTCTTT. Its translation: CASRPPPGAGNTEAFF.

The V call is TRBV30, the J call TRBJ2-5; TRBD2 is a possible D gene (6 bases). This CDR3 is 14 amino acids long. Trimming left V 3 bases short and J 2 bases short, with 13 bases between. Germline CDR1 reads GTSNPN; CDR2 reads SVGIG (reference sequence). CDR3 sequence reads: CAWRTGTSQETQYF. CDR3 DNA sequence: TGTGCCTGGAGGACCGGGACTTCGCAAGAGACCCAGTACTTC.

The CDR3 DNA follows: TGTGCCAGCAGGAGCAGCGGGAGAACAGATACGCAGTATTTT. This sequence encodes CASRSSGRTDTQYF. The genes are TRBV6-5 and TRBJ2-3, with 8 positions matching TRBD2. CDR3 length equals 14 residues. V lost 6 bases and J lost 3; bases outside the gene matches: 5. CDR1 and CDR2 from the germline V gene are MNHEY and SVGAGI.

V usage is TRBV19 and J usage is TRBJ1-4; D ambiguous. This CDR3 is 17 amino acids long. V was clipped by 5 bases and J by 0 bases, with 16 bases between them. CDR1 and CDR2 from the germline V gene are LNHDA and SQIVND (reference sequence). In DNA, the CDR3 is TGTGCCAGTAGTGCCGATATCGACATTCCAACTAATGAAAAACTGTTTTTT. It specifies CASSADIDIPTNEKLFF.

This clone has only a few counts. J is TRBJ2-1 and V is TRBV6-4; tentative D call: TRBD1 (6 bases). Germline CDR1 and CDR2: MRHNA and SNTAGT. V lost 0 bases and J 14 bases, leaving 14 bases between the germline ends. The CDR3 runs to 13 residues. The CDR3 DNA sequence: TGTGCCAGCAGTGACTCGAGAAGGGGGTTTAAGTTCTTC. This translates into CASSDSRRGFKFF.

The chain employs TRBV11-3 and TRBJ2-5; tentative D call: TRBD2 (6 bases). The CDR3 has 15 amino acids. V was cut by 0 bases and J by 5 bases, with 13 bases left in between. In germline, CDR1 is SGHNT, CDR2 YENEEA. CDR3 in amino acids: CASSLDGGSTETQYF. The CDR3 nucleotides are TGTGCCAGCAGCTTAGACGGAGGGTCCACGGAGACCCAGTACTTC.

The CDR3, as DNA: TGCGCCAGCAGCCAAGCCCCCGGACTAGCGGGGAGCTCCTACGAGCAGTACTTC. Translating it yields CASSQAPGLAGSSYEQYF. J is TRBJ2-7 and V is TRBV4-1; 12 bases are shared with TRBD2. CDR1 is MGHRA, CDR2 YSYEKL, per germline. This CDR3 is built from 18 residues. Trimming took 1 base from V and 0 from J; bases not matched to a gene: 7.

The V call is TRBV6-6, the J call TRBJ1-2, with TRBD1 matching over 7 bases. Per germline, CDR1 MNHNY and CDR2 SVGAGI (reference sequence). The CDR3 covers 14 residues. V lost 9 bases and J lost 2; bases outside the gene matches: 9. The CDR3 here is CASFPGQINYGYTF. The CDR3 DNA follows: TGTGCCAGTTTTCCGGGACAGATAAACTATGGCTACACCTTC.

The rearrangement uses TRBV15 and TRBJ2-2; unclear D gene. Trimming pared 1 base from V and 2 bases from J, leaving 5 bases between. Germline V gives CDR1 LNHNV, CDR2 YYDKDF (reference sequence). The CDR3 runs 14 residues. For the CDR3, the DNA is TGTGCCACCAGCAGAGTACAAAACACCGGGGAGCTGTTTTTT. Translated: CATSRVQNTGELFF. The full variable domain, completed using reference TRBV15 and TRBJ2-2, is DAMVIQNPRYQVTQFGKPVTLSCSQTLNHNVMYWYQQKSSQAPKLLFHYYDKDFNNEADTPDNFQSRRPNTSFCFLDIRSPGLGDTAMYLCATSRVQNTGELFFGEGSRLTVL.

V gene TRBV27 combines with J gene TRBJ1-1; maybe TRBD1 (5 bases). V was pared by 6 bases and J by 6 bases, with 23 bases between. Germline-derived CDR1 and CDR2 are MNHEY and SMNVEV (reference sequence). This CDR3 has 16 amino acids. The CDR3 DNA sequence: TGTGCCAGCAGATTCACCCCGGGCCTGGGGGGAGCTGAAGCTTTCTTT. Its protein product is CASRFTPGLGGAEAFF.

The CDR3 spells CASSGQGTPEAFF. The CDR3 DNA is TGCGCCAGCAGCGGTCAGGGGACCCCTGAAGCTTTCTTT. The chain uses TRBV5-1 and TRBJ1-1; D is perhaps TRBD1 (6 bases). The germline V gene has CDR1 SGHRS and CDR2 YFSETQ. The CDR3 sequence is 13 residues long. V dropped 4 bases and J dropped 6 bases, with 13 bases sitting between them.

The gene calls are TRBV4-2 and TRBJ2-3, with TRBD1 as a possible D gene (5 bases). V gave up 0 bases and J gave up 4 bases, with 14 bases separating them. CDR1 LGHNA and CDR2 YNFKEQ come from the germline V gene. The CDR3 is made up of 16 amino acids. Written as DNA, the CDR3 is TGTGCCAGCAGCCAAGATGGTAGGGGCAGCTCAGATACGCAGTATTTT. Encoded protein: CASSQDGRGSSDTQYF.

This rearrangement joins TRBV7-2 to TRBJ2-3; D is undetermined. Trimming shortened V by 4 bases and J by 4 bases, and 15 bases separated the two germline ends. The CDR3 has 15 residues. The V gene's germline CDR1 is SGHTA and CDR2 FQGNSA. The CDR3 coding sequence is TGTGCCAGCAGCTCAACTTTAGGAGCGTCAGATACGCAGTATTTT. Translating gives CASSSTLGASDTQYF.

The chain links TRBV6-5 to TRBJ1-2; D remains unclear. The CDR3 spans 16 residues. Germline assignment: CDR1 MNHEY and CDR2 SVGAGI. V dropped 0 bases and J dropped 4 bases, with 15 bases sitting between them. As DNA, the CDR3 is TGTGCCAGCAGTTACTCGCCAACCCTTTCCGGCTATGGCTACACCTTC. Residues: CASSYSPTLSGYGYTF.

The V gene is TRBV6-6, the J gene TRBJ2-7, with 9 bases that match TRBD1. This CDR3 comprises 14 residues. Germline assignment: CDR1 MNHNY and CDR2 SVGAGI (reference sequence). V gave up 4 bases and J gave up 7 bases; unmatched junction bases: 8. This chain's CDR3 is CASSSRDRAGEQYF. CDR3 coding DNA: TGTGCCAGCAGTTCCCGGGACAGGGCAGGTGAGCAGTACTTC.

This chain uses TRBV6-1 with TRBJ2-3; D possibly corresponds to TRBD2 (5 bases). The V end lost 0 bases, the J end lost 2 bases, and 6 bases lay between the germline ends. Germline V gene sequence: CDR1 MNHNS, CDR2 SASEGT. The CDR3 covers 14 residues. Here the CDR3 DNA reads TGTGCCAGCAGTGAAGCCGGACTCACAGATACGCAGTATTTT. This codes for CASSEAGLTDTQYF.

CDR3 DNA: TGTGCCAGCCGCCGGACAGGGGGACTCAACACTGAAGCTTTCTTT. Translated, it gives CASRRTGGLNTEAFF. The chain uses TRBV27 and TRBJ1-1; TRBD1 agrees at 10 bases. The CDR3 runs 15 residues. V shed 8 bases, J shed 2 bases, and the junction held 8 bases outside the gene matches. CDR1 and CDR2 (germline): MNHEY, SMNVEV (reference sequence).